This T cell receptor (beta chain) derives from a study of cytomegalovirus exposure and HLA in healthy donors. The J segment lost 3 bases and the V segment lost 3 bases, leaving 4 bases of the junction unmatched. Germline CDR1 and CDR2: KGHSH and LQKENI. The CDR3 has 16 amino acids. TCRdb keeps only in-frame clones here, not all; method: immunoSEQ multiplex PCR. This table holds some 120,000 clones, 88% found once. The material sequenced was PBMCs. The chain couples TRBV18 to TRBJ2-2; 10 bases match TRBD2. This clonotype was sampled from a man younger than 45 in good health and CMV-seronegative. CDR3 amino acids: CASSPDSGRYTGELFF. The CDR3 nucleotides are TGTGCCAGCTCACCCGATAGCGGGAGGTACACCGGGGAGCTGTTTTTT.